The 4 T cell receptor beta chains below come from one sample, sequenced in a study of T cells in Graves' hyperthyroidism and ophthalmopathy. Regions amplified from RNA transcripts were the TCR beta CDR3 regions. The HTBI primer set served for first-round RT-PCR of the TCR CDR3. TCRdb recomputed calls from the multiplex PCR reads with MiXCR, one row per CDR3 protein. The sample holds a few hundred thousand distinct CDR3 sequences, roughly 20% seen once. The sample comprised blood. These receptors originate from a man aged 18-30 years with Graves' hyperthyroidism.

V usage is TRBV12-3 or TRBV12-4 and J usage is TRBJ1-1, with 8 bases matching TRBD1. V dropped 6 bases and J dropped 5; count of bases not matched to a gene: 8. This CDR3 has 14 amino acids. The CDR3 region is CASSRTGRLTEAFF. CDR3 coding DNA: TGTGCCAGCAGCCGGACAGGGCGCCTGACTGAAGCTTTCTTT.

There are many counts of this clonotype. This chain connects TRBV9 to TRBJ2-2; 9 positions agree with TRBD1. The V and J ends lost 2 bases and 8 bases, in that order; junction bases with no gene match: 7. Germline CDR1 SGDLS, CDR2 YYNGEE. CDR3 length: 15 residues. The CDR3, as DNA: TGTGCCAGCAGCGTCGGAACAGGGGGCGAGGGGGAGCTGTTTTTT. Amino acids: CASSVGTGGEGELFF.

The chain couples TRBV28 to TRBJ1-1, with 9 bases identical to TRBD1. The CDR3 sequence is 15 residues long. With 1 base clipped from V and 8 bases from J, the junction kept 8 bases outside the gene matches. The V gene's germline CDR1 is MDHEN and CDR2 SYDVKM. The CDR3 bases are TGTGCCAGCAGTTTATCCCACCTCGGACAGGGGGAAGCTTTCTTT. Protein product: CASSLSHLGQGEAFF.

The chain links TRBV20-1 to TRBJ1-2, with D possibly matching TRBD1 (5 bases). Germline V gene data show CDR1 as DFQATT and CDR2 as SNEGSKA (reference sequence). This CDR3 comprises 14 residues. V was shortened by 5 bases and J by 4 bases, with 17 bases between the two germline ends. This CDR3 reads CSARPTGLTYGYTF. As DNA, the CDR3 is TGCAGTGCTCGTCCCACGGGGCTGACCTATGGCTACACCTTC.